This T cell receptor (beta chain) stems from a study of cytomegalovirus exposure and HLA in healthy donors. Whole-study context: Approximately 190 million T cells yielded under 130 million unique TCR beta sequences in earlier analysis. Early on, a data release was issued that held 80 million to 90 million unique TCRs from HLA-typed donors. Points from the study as a whole: The authors later found TCR association rates varying by HLA locus, with DRB1 most and HLA-C fewest. Prior analysis indicated that the majority of TCR beta V segments exhibited productivity approximately 90% or approximately 30% of the time.

This clone was detected a few times. Its antigen is not identified. CDR1 is SGHDT and CDR2 is YYEEEE in the germline V gene. Trimming left V 1 base short and J 2 bases short, with 10 bases between. The CDR3 runs to 14 residues. Use of 60 Vbeta and 13 Jbeta primers characterized the PCR. This table comes from immunoSEQ multiplex PCR, and its TCRdb copy is limited to in-frame clones, with some not included. Altogether roughly 92,000 clones are present, about 76% being singletons, with the ten largest covering approximately 4%. The clonotype comes from a woman in her 70s in good health and CMV-seropositive. The genes are TRBV5-6 and TRBJ2-7; D perhaps matches TRBD1 (6 bases). Input material: PBMCs. CDR3 amino acids: CASSLSGAAYEQYF. The CDR3 nucleotides read TGTGCCAGCAGCTTGTCAGGGGCCGCCTACGAGCAGTACTTC.